This TCR beta chain came from a study of early T cells in non-severe SARS-CoV-2 infection. At the level of the study: From unsorted whole blood, bulk RNA was sequenced, and the chains remained unpaired. Regarding the study as a whole: Anti-spike CD8 specificities were favored by VDJdb matching, whose results missed private and CD4 specificities.

Researchers tagged individual cDNA molecules with unique molecular identifiers. TCRdb re-derived calls from the 5' RACE reads in MiXCR, one entry per CDR3 protein. The table has 60,000 to 75,000 distinct CDR3 sequences, approximately 12% seen once. This clonotype came up many times. Its antigen remains unidentified. The V end was cut by 5 bases, the J end by 3 bases, with 17 bases between. The CDR3 has 14 amino acids. Germline-derived CDR1 and CDR2 are DFQATT and SNEGSKA (reference sequence). What was sequenced was whole blood. The TCR comes from an adult who was a healthcare worker with PCR-confirmed SARS-CoV-2 infection or an uninfected control (not recorded which). J is TRBJ2-7 and V is TRBV20-1; D possibly corresponds to TRBD1 (5 bases). CDR3 region: CSAELRQRNYEQYF. CDR3 nucleotides: TGCAGTGCTGAACTTCGACAGAGGAACTACGAGCAGTACTTC.